Given below is one T cell receptor (beta chain) in context. Its target is not known. Making use of molecular barcodes, quantitative 5'-RACE generated TCR beta libraries. Each CDR3 protein gets one entry after TCRdb re-called the 5' RACE reads with MiXCR. Of 270,000 or so distinct CDR3 sequences detected, 18% appear once; the ten largest clones hold around 30%. These data originate in a study of CD8 T cells in ankylosing spondylitis. Whole-study results and caveats: Disease-linked clones had a CD8+ phenotype and relatively low frequency in peripheral blood. Characteristic of ankylosing spondylitis blood, it appeared, was a TCR beta motif comprising about eight highly homologous variants. Reactive arthritis synovial fluid and blood were previously reported to contain some motif variants.

Per germline, CDR1 SGDLS and CDR2 YYNGEE. The CDR3 has 18 residues. J lost 0 bases, V lost 0 bases, and 11 bases had no gene match. This clonotype originated in a male donor with ankylosing spondylitis or in good health (not recorded which). V usage is TRBV9 and J usage is TRBJ2-7; 8 bases match TRBD2. The sample taken for sequencing was blood, either unsorted or a sorted T cell fraction (not recorded which). This CDR3 reads CASSVAGNSGTLSYEQYF. CDR3 coding DNA: TGTGCCAGCAGCGTAGCTGGAAATAGCGGGACCCTCTCCTACGAGCAGTACTTC.